A selection of T cell receptor beta chains follows, all from one sample in a study of blood T cell repertoires in COVID-19. Some clones are missing from TCRdb's copy, which holds only in-frame ones; the method was immunoSEQ multiplex PCR. The table includes some 300,000 clones, 80% to 90% detected once. The sample was peripheral blood. Receptors originate from a woman in her seventies with COVID-19, enrolled during active disease. Both conserved end residues are part of each CDR3. The order of the fields is clone size, J gene, D gene, V gene, CDR3 DNA, CDR3 protein. D genes are given only for firm matches. Size is omitted from some rows. Given values are once, few, many or a class for expanded clones.

>few|TRBJ1-2|-|TRBV4-2
TGTGCCAGCAGCCAAGAGGTAAACAGGGACTATGGCTACACCTTC
CASSQEVNRDYGYTF
>once|TRBJ1-5|-|TRBV6-5
TGTGCCAGCAGTCCAGGGGATTTTGGCAATCAGCCCCAGCATTTT
CASSPGDFGNQPQHF
>-|TRBJ1-2|-|TRBV7-8
TGTGCCAGCAGCTTACTCAGGGGCCTCCATGGCTACACCTTC
CASSLLRGLHGYTF
>-|TRBJ1-5|-|TRBV18
TGTGCCAGCTCACCTCAGGGAGGGGATCAGCCCCAGCATTTT
CASSPQGGDQPQHF
>-|TRBJ1-5|TRBD1|TRBV19
TGTGCCAGTAGGGCGGACAGGGCACCTAATAGCAATCAGCCCCAGCATTTT
CASRADRAPNSNQPQHF
>-|TRBJ2-7|TRBD1|TRBV13
TGTGCCAGCAGCTCCTATCGGGACAGGAGCTCCTACGAGCAGTACTTC
CASSSYRDRSSYEQYF
>once|TRBJ1-6|-|TRBV6-1
TGTGCCAGCAGTGATTCCCGGGGGGGCCTATCCTATAATTCACCCCTCCACTTT
CASSDSRGGLSYNSPLHF
>-|TRBJ1-4|TRBD1|TRBV5-5
TGTGCCAGCAGCTTGGCGGACAGGGCTTCGGGTCGTGAAAAACTGTTTTTT
CASSLADRASGREKLFF
>-|TRBJ2-1|-|TRBV10-3
TGTGCCATCAGTGAGTACGCAGGGAAGAATGAGCAGTTCTTC
CAISEYAGKNEQFF
>-|TRBJ2-1|-|TRBV10-2
TGCGCCAGCACCCCGCGGCGGAACAATGAGCAGTTCTTC
CASTPRRNNEQFF
>-|TRBJ1-1|-|TRBV6-6
TGTGCCAGCACCCCCCCCCAGGGGACTGAAGCTTTCTTT
CASTPPQGTEAFF
>-|TRBJ2-1|TRBD1|TRBV7-9
TGTGCCAGCAGCCTAACCCGCGGGACAGGGCCGTACAATGAGCAGTTCTTC
CASSLTRGTGPYNEQFF
>few|TRBJ2-3|TRBD1|TRBV6-2/TRBV6-3
TGTGCCAGCAGCCGACGACAGGGTGGCACAGATACGCAGTATTTT
CASSRRQGGTDTQYF
>-|TRBJ2-7|-|TRBV10-1
TGCGCCAGCAGTGAGGGGACTGGTGACTACGAGCAGTACTTC
CASSEGTGDYEQYF
>-|TRBJ1-4|-|TRBV5-1
TGCGCCAGCAGCTTGGATGGGGCCCGGAACGAAAAACTGTTTTTT
CASSLDGARNEKLFF
>-|TRBJ2-3|-|TRBV9
TGTGCCAGCAGCGAGGGGCCCACAGATACGCAGTATTTT
CASSEGPTDTQYF
>-|TRBJ1-2|-|TRBV2
TGTGCCAGCAGTAGTAGCATTTTGACTAACTATGGCTACACCTTC
CASSSSILTNYGYTF
>-|TRBJ1-2|-|TRBV3-1/TRBV3-2
TGTGCCAGCAGCCAAGGGAGGTCCGATAACTATGGCTACACCTTC
CASSQGRSDNYGYTF
>-|TRBJ1-3|-|TRBV7-8
TGTGCCAGCAGCTTACCCCGGGACTCTGGAAACACCATATATTTT
CASSLPRDSGNTIYF
>-|TRBJ1-2|TRBD1|TRBV27
TGTGCCAGCAGTGTACGGACAGGGTCATCTCATGGCTACACCTTC
CASSVRTGSSHGYTF
>-|TRBJ2-5|TRBD1|TRBV30
TGTGCCTGGAGTGTGGGACAGGGGGCTTGGGAGACCCAGTACTTC
CAWSVGQGAWETQYF
>-|TRBJ2-2|-|TRBV27
TGTGCCAGCAGTTCAGCCACTAGAAAGGCCGGGGAGCTGTTTTTT
CASSSATRKAGELFF
>once|TRBJ2-5|TRBD1|TRBV27
TGTGCCAGCAGTCGGACAGGTCAAGAGACCCAGTACTTC
CASSRTGQETQYF
>-|TRBJ1-2|TRBD1|TRBV5-1
TGCGCCAGCACCCCAGGGGGCGACTATGGCTACACCTTC
CASTPGGDYGYTF
>once|TRBJ1-4|-|TRBV6-5
TGTGCCAGCAGTTACGATGGGGCGGCTGTAGAAAAACTGTTTTTT
CASSYDGAAVEKLFF
>-|TRBJ1-5|-|TRBV19
TGTGCCACTGCCGGACAGCCCAATCAGCCCCAGCATTTT
CATAGQPNQPQHF
>-|TRBJ2-3|TRBD2|TRBV7-8
TGTGCCAGCAGCGATGATGAGCGGGGGGGAATCAGAGATACGCAGTATTTT
CASSDDERGGIRDTQYF
>-|TRBJ2-7|TRBD1|TRBV6-5
TGTGCCAGCAGGGCACAGGGGGTTGGGGAGCAGTACTTC
CASRAQGVGEQYF
>few|TRBJ2-2|TRBD1|TRBV24-1
TGTGCCACCAGTGACCCCAGGACAGGGAACACCGGGGAGCTGTTTTTT
CATSDPRTGNTGELFF
>-|TRBJ1-1|-|TRBV7-9
TGTGCCAGCAGCCCATGGAGCACTGAAGCTTTCTTT
CASSPWSTEAFF
>-|TRBJ1-6|TRBD1|TRBV9
TGTGCCAGCAGCCCCGACAGGGCAGGACAATCACCCCTCCACTTT
CASSPDRAGQSPLHF
>-|TRBJ2-7|TRBD2|TRBV6-6
TGTGCCAGCAGTTTGGAGCGGGGGGATTACGAGCAGTACTTC
CASSLERGDYEQYF
>-|TRBJ2-1|-|TRBV5-1
TGCGCCAGCAGGGGACTTGAGCAGTTCTTC
CASRGLEQFF
>-|TRBJ1-5|TRBD1|TRBV19
TGTGCCAGTAGTACTATGGACAGGCATTATCAGCCCCAGCATTTT
CASSTMDRHYQPQHF
>-|TRBJ1-6|-|TRBV6-5
TGTGCCAGCAGTCCTACAGGGAGAAATTCACCCCTCCACTTT
CASSPTGRNSPLHF
>-|TRBJ2-1|TRBD2|TRBV29-1
TGCAGCGTTGACCTAGGGACTAGCGGGGGCCTCCTCTACAATGAGCAGTTCTTC
CSVDLGTSGGLLYNEQFF
>-|TRBJ2-3|TRBD1|TRBV27
TGTGCCAGCGTGGACCCAGGGACAGGTAGCACAGATACGCAGTATTTT
CASVDPGTGSTDTQYF
>-|TRBJ2-7|-|TRBV19
TGTGCCAGTAGTATGGAGGGTTTTTCCTACGAGCAGTACTTC
CASSMEGFSYEQYF
>-|TRBJ1-4|-|TRBV11-2
TGTGCCAGCAGCCCGTTTTCGGGTGGTACTGAAAAACTGTTTTTT
CASSPFSGGTEKLFF
>-|TRBJ1-4|-|TRBV14
TGTGCCAGCAGCCGCCTTCCACCGGGACTGACGTATTCGACTAATGAAAAACTGTTTTTT
CASSRLPPGLTYSTNEKLFF
>once|TRBJ2-3|TRBD2|TRBV28
TGTGCCAGCAGTAGCGGGGGGGTCCTCACAGATACGCAGTATTTT
CASSSGGVLTDTQYF
>-|TRBJ1-2|TRBD1|TRBV30
TGTGCCTGGAGTGTGGACAGGGGCGATGGCTACACCTTC
CAWSVDRGDGYTF
>-|TRBJ2-1|TRBD1|TRBV28
TGTGCCAGCAGTGACTGGACAGGGTTCCCCAATGAGCAGTTCTTC
CASSDWTGFPNEQFF
>-|TRBJ2-2|TRBD1|TRBV24-1
TGTGCCACCGAGGCAGGGGGTACCGGGGAGCTGTTTTTT
CATEAGGTGELFF
>-|TRBJ1-1|-|TRBV7-9
TGTGCCAGCAGCTTAATGGGCTTCCTCGGCACTGAAGCTTTCTTT
CASSLMGFLGTEAFF
>-|TRBJ2-2|-|TRBV4-1
TGCGCCAGCAGCCAAATCATTCCGAGGGTTGGGGAAACCGGGGAGCTGTTTTTT
CASSQIIPRVGETGELFF
>-|TRBJ1-2|TRBD1|TRBV27
TGTGCCAGCAGCTCTGGGACAGGGAACTATGGCTACACCTTC
CASSSGTGNYGYTF
>few|TRBJ2-2|-|TRBV7-8
TGTGCCATCCTAGGGGAGAACACCGGGGAGCTGTTTTTT
CAILGENTGELFF
>-|TRBJ2-7|-|TRBV6-5
TGTGCCAGCAGTTACGAGGGCAGTAACGAGCAGTACTTC
CASSYEGSNEQYF
>-|TRBJ2-1|-|TRBV9
TGTGCCAGCAGCGTAGCTGACGGGTACAATGAGCAGTTCTTC
CASSVADGYNEQFF
>-|TRBJ1-2|TRBD1|TRBV18
TGTGCCAGCTCACCACCGCGGACAGGGGGCGACTATGGCTACACCTTC
CASSPPRTGGDYGYTF
>-|TRBJ2-5|-|TRBV2
TGTGCCAGCGAGTTTGCGGGTAAAGAGACCCAGTACTTC
CASEFAGKETQYF
>-|TRBJ2-7|TRBD1|TRBV30
TGTGCCTGGGCGACAGGGGGCGGCTACGAGCAGTACTTC
CAWATGGGYEQYF
>-|TRBJ2-2|TRBD2|TRBV19
TGTGCCAGTAGTAACCTAGCGGGTGCGAACACCGGGGAGCTGTTTTTT
CASSNLAGANTGELFF
>-|TRBJ2-6|TRBD2|TRBV7-2
TGTGCCAGCAGCGGACTAGCGGGGGGGCCATCTGGGGCCAACGTCCTGACTTTC
CASSGLAGGPSGANVLTF